This TCR beta chain was captured by sequencing in a study of T cell changes during pregnancy in multiple sclerosis. Measured with immunoSEQ multiplex PCR; TCRdb has only the in-frame clones, and not every one. This table has about 51,000 clones, approximately 94% appearing once. Germline V gives CDR1 SGHVS, CDR2 FNYEAQ. The CDR3 has 15 amino acids. Trimming at V came to 5 bases and at J to 3 bases, leaving 6 bases not matched to a gene. V is TRBV7-6 and J is TRBJ1-4; 7 positions match TRBD1. Sequenced here: CD4+ T cells from peripheral blood mononuclear cells, sampled in the second trimester of pregnancy. The receptor was isolated from a female donor with multiple sclerosis, enrolled in a pregnancy study. This CDR3 is CASSRQTGPNEKLFF. The CDR3 DNA reads as TGTGCCAGCAGCCGTCAGACAGGGCCTAATGAAAAACTGTTTTTT.